What follows are 16 T cell receptor beta chains derived from one specimen sequenced in a study of breast tumors, draining lymph nodes, adjacent tissues (dated by TCRdb to the mid-2010s). Libraries were made using multiplex PCR. The reads were generated on an Illumina HiSeq 2000. The raw public data were reprocessed by TCRdb itself: fastp quality trimming at Q25, MiXCR clonotype calling, in-frame beta chains only. Duplicate CDR3 protein sequences are folded into a single record with the most common DNA and genes. This sample comprises some 130,000 distinct CDR3 sequences, less than 25% of them detected only once. The top ten constitute 2.2% of the sample. The lymph node samples were taken from the axillary draining lymph nodes of breast cancer patients. The source material was axillary lymph node tissue. These receptors were obtained from a female donor with breast cancer. Some clones in this sample may be carry-over from other donors' samples.

This clonotype was seen ten or more times. J is TRBJ2-2 and V is TRBV5-1; 8 bases agree with TRBD1. The CDR3 sequence is 15 residues long. Germline V lookup: CDR1 SGHRS, CDR2 YFSETQ. V dropped 3 bases and J dropped 2; count of bases not matched to a gene: 3. The DNA of the CDR3 is TGCGCCAGCAGCTCCGGACAGGGCAACACCGGGGAGCTGTTTTTT. The encoded protein is CASSSGQGNTGELFF. The entire variable domain, with the rest obtained from reference TRBV5-1 and TRBJ2-2, is as follows: KAGVTQTPRYLIKTRGQQVTLSCSPISGHRSVSWYQQTPGQGLQFLFEYFSETQRNKGNFPGRFSGRQFSNSRSEMNVSTLELGDSALYLCASSSGQGNTGELFFGEGSRLTVL.

Many counts were recorded for this clonotype. CDR3 coding DNA: TGTGCCAGCAGCTTGACAGGGTTCAACACCGGGGAGCTGTTTTTT. This translates into CASSLTGFNTGELFF. The rearrangement joins TRBV12-3 or TRBV12-4 to TRBJ2-2; TRBD1 matches 7 bases. The CDR3 sequence is 15 residues long. J was trimmed by 2 bases and V by 6 bases; bases with no gene match: 6.

The chain links TRBV13 to TRBJ2-5; D might be TRBD2 (7 bases). The CDR3 covers 15 residues. In germline, CDR1 is PRHDT, CDR2 FYEKMQ (reference sequence). The V end lost 5 bases, the J end lost 4 bases, and 17 bases lay between the germline ends. CDR3 sequence: CASSPLGGQGETQYF. The CDR3 DNA reads as TGTGCCAGCAGCCCTCTCGGGGGGCAGGGAGAGACCCAGTACTTC.

Worth noting for this clonotype: Since a much larger clone is just one base distant, this may be a read error. The V and J genes are TRBV5-1 and TRBJ2-1; D is undetermined. In germline, CDR1 is SGHRS, CDR2 YFSETQ. This CDR3 spans 12 amino acids. The CDR3 sequence: CAGSLMSDEQFF. CDR3 DNA: TGCGCCGGCAGCTTAATGTCCGATGAGCAGTTCTTC.

This clonotype was counted at least ten times. This sequence joins TRBV11-1 and TRBJ2-3; D gene unclear. There are 14 residues in the CDR3. Trimming shortened V by 2 bases and J by 0 bases, and 6 bases separated the two germline ends. Germline assignment: CDR1 SGHAT and CDR2 FQDESV (reference sequence). The DNA for the CDR3 is TGTGCCAGCAGCTTATGGGAAAGCACAGATACGCAGTATTTT. Translating gives CASSLWESTDTQYF.

Details on this clonotype: This may stem from a read error, because a much larger clone lies one nucleotide away. The gene calls are TRBV4-1 and TRBJ1-4; D may be TRBD1 (6 bases). Trimming took 1 base from V and 3 from J, leaving 12 bases between them. Germline V gives CDR1 MGHRA, CDR2 YSYEKL. The CDR3 covers 16 residues. DNA for the CDR3: TGCGCCAGCAGCCAAGGGGGGGGCACATCTAATGAAAAACTGTTTTTT. Its protein is CASSQGGGTSNEKLFF.

Turning to this clonotype: Just one base apart from a much larger clone, this may be a read error. The chain employs TRBV10-2 and TRBJ2-1, with D possibly matching TRBD2 (6 bases). There are 15 residues in the CDR3. Germline V lookup: CDR1 WSHSY, CDR2 SAAADI. The CDR3 bases are TGCGCCGGCAGTGAATATGGCGGGACCCGGGGGGAGCAGTTCTTC. It encodes CAGSEYGGTRGEQFF.

The sample holds many counts of this clonotype. The chain has TRBV6-5 and TRBJ1-2; 7 nucleotides line up with TRBD1. The CDR3 extends over 16 amino acids. Germline V gene lookup returns CDR1 MNHEY and CDR2 SVGAGI. V lost 0 bases to trimming and J lost 4 bases; unmatched junction nucleotides: 8. CDR3 in DNA: TGTGCCAGCAGTTACTCGAGGACAGGCGGGGGCTATGGCTACACCTTC. It codes for CASSYSRTGGGYGYTF.

Comment on this clonotype: A read error is possible here, since a much larger clone lies one base away. The chain joins TRBV30 to TRBJ2-1, with a tentative D call TRBD2 (5 bases). Between the trimmed V and J ends, which lost 4 bases and 12 bases, there was a span of 19 bases. The germline CDR1 and CDR2 sequences are GTSNPN and SVGIG (reference sequence). The CDR3 covers 13 residues. This CDR3 reads CAWNARRFDGQFF. The CDR3, as DNA: TGTGCCTGGAATGCCCGGAGGTTCGATGGGCAGTTCTTC.

This clonotype was observed many times. The V and J genes are TRBV11-2 and TRBJ1-4; TRBD1 might be the D (5 bases). The CDR3 runs to 15 residues. V was cut by 2 bases and J by 8 bases, with 15 bases left in between. Germline V gene sequence: CDR1 SGHAT, CDR2 FQNNGV. This CDR3 reads CASSLPGTASEKLFF. CDR3 sequence (DNA): TGTGCCAGCAGCTTACCCGGGACGGCTAGCGAAAAACTGTTTTTT.

Notes on this clonotype: No conserved phenylalanine or tryptophan is present at the end of the CDR3, so a read error is the likely explanation. This chain uses TRBV30 with TRBJ2-1; TRBD2 matches 10 bases. CDR3 length equals 15 residues. Germline lookup yields CDR1 GTSNPN and CDR2 SVGIG (reference sequence). J was trimmed by 8 bases and V by 1 base; bases with no gene match: 8. The CDR3 nucleotides are TGTGCCTGGAGTGCCCTCCTAGCGGGAGAGGATGAGCAGTTCCTC. It is translated as CAWSALLAGEDEQFL.

Note on this clonotype: A much larger clone lies one base from this, so it may be a read error. This chain connects TRBV7-9 to TRBJ1-3; D unresolved. CDR1 SEHNR and CDR2 FQNEAQ come from the germline V gene (reference sequence). V lost 8 bases and J 3 bases, leaving 8 bases between the germline ends. This CDR3 has 12 amino acids. CDR3 loop: CASLPNGNTIYF. As DNA, the CDR3 is TGTGCCAGCTTACCGAATGGAAACACCATATATTTT. The variable domain in full, with the rest retrieved from reference TRBV7-9 and TRBJ1-3, is DTGVSQNPRHKITKRGQNVTFRCDPISEHNRLYWYRQTLGQGPEFLTYFQNEAQLEKSRLLSDRFSAERPKGSFSTLEIQRTEQGDSAMYLCASLPNGNTIYFGEGSWLTVV.

This clonotype showed up many times. The V and J genes are TRBV6-5 and TRBJ2-7; 9 bases match TRBD1. The length of the CDR3 is 16 residues. V dropped 2 bases and J dropped 4; count of bases not matched to a gene: 9. Per the germline V gene, CDR1 is MNHEY and CDR2 is SVGAGI. CDR3: CASSYRTGTGWYEQYF. The CDR3, as DNA: TGTGCCAGCAGTTACCGGACCGGGACAGGGTGGTACGAGCAGTACTTC.

As for this clonotype: This may arise from a read error, as a much more abundant clone is one base away. The chain uses TRBV19 and TRBJ2-5; tentative D call: TRBD1 (6 bases). Trimming took 6 bases from V and 7 from J, leaving 15 bases between them. The CDR3 consists of 13 residues. Germline assignment: CDR1 LNHDA and CDR2 SQIVND (reference sequence). CDR3 residues: CASRAGVGGTQYF. The CDR3, as DNA: TGTGCCAGTAGGGCAGGGGTTGGGGGGACCCAGTACTTC.

This clonotype was seen ten or more times. This chain connects TRBV19 to TRBJ2-5; 7 positions agree with TRBD1. Germline V gene data show CDR1 as LNHDA and CDR2 as SQIVND (reference sequence). With V trimmed by 3 bases and J by 2 bases, 3 bases remained unmatched. This CDR3 is built from 14 residues. This CDR3 is CASSIQGVQETQYF. DNA of the CDR3: TGTGCCAGTAGTATCCAGGGGGTACAAGAGACCCAGTACTTC.

This clonotype was detected many times. V is TRBV5-1 and J is TRBJ1-6; 7 nucleotides agree with TRBD1. CDR1 and CDR2 from the germline V gene are SGHRS and YFSETQ. The ends lost 1 base at V and 8 bases at J; junction bases unmatched: 6. This CDR3 spans 15 amino acids. The CDR3 sequence: CASSLSTGADSPLHF. DNA of the CDR3: TGCGCCAGCAGCTTGTCTACAGGGGCTGATTCACCCCTCCACTTT.